This T cell receptor (beta chain) was sequenced for a study of CD8+ T cells in alopecia areata. Across the study: Patients remained on tofacitinib for 6 to 18 months and then went 6 months without it.

Extraction of RNA preceded its reverse transcription into cDNA, which served as the sequencing template. Sequenced by immunoSEQ multiplex PCR; TCRdb stores in-frame clones only, minus some. Here the sample spans some 160,000 clones, 50% to 70% being singletons. Details on this clone: The antigen is unknown.

As for treatment: oral pan-JAK inhibitor, 5-10 mg twice daily. Sorting of CD4+ and CD8+ T cells was performed on PBMCs. General study points: It was observed that many expanded lesional clones persisted in scalp and blood during tofacitinib. Tofacitinib delivered significant drops in scalp clonality and in expanded CD8+ clones among the top 100.

The CDR3 is 14 residues long. Per the germline V gene, CDR1 is SQVTM and CDR2 is ANQGSEA. V lost 3 bases, J lost 1 base, and 10 bases lay in between. The TCR was taken from a human donor with alopecia areata. Material: CD4+ T cells sorted from blood, obtained at week 4, from a patient treated with tofacitinib. The V call is TRBV29-1, the J call TRBJ2-1; D is unclear. The CDR3 nucleotides are TGCAGCGTTGACAGGCCTATATCCTACAATGAGCAGTTCTTC. It encodes CSVDRPISYNEQFF.